The rows below give T cell receptor beta chains drawn from one sample of a study of shared clonotypes between healthy human individuals. Sequenced by immunoSEQ multiplex PCR; TCRdb stores in-frame clones only, minus some. The top ten clones hold 15% to 20% of a sample with about 320,000 clones, over 75% of them seen once. What was sequenced was memory CD8+ T cells sorted from blood. The receptor source for this set is a man between 18 and 29 years old in good health. Both conserved end residues are part of each CDR3. The D gene is left open where the match is weak. A row's size may be missing; if present it is once, few, many or a size class.

TRBJ2-7 - - TRBV5-6 CASSPTFGAYEQYF TGTGCCAGCAGCCCAACCTTCGGGGCCTACGAGCAGTACTTC
TRBJ2-7 - - TRBV29-1 CSVWDTLTLPYEQYF TGCAGCGTCTGGGACACGTTGACACTCCCCTACGAGCAGTACTTC
TRBJ2-3 once - TRBV7-9 CASSSRQGTDTQYF TGTGCCAGCAGCTCTAGACAGGGCACAGATACGCAGTATTTT
TRBJ2-6 - TRBD1 TRBV14 CASSLDRALGGANVLTF TGTGCCAGCAGCCTGGACAGGGCCCTCGGTGGGGCCAACGTCCTGACTTTC
TRBJ2-7 - - TRBV6-5 CASSYSPATSYEQYF TGTGCCAGCAGTTACTCCCCCGCGACCTCCTACGAGCAGTACTTC
TRBJ1-2 - - TRBV29-1 CSVFRFNYGYTF TGCAGCGTTTTTCGGTTCAACTATGGCTACACCTTC
TRBJ2-3 - TRBD1 TRBV6-6 CASSHRGSGDTQYF TGTGCCAGCAGTCACAGGGGCTCCGGAGATACGCAGTATTTT
TRBJ1-2 - TRBD1 TRBV6-6 CASKDRGHGDYGYTF TGTGCCAGCAAGGACAGGGGACATGGTGACTATGGCTACACCTTC
TRBJ2-2 - TRBD1 TRBV10-1 CASSESGTVNTGELFF TGCGCCAGCAGTGAGTCCGGGACAGTGAACACCGGGGAGCTGTTTTTT
TRBJ2-1 - TRBD2 TRBV10-3 CAISDRGASGASSYNEQFF TGTGCCATCAGTGATCGAGGGGCTAGCGGGGCAAGCTCCTACAATGAGCAGTTCTTC
TRBJ1-4 - - TRBV29-1 CSVGQDGKLFF TGCAGCGTTGGGCAAGATGGAAAACTGTTTTTT
TRBJ1-2 - - TRBV25-1 CASTGMRRDTGYTF TGTGCCAGCACAGGTATGAGGCGGGACACGGGCTACACCTTC